The 13 T cell receptor beta chains below all came from one sample that was sequenced in a study of T-cell reconstitution after alpha-beta-depleted transplantation in children. During its preparation, the TCRbeta library received unique molecular identifiers. TCRdb ran MiXCR on the PCR reads and lists one entry per CDR3 protein. The sample contains 500,000 to 750,000 distinct CDR3 sequences, roughly 13% of which appear only once. The source material was PBMCs, mostly from graft donor cells, sampled 360 days after TCRalphabeta/CD19-depleted stem cell transplant. These receptors all stem from a male patient between 10 and 17 years old who had a stem cell transplant for acute myeloid leukemia, so the T cells may come from the graft donor.

This chain uses TRBV11-1 with TRBJ2-5; maybe TRBD1 (6 bases). This CDR3 contains 13 residues. Germline V CDR1 and CDR2: SGHAT, FQDESV (reference sequence). Trimming pared 5 bases from V and 0 bases from J, leaving 7 bases between. The CDR3 is CASSGQNQETQYF. The CDR3 DNA sequence: TGTGCCAGCAGCGGACAGAACCAAGAGACCCAGTACTTC.

This clonotype showed up just a few times. In DNA form, the CDR3 reads TGTGCCAGCAGCTTAGGAGCGGGAGCTTTCGGCACAGATACGCAGTATTTT. As protein: CASSLGAGAFGTDTQYF. This chain connects TRBV7-9 to TRBJ2-3; TRBD2 aligns across 8 bases. This CDR3 has 17 amino acids. Germline lookup yields CDR1 SEHNR and CDR2 FQNEAQ (reference sequence). Trimming at V came to 1 base and at J to 1 base, leaving 7 bases not matched to a gene.

This chain uses TRBV20-1 with TRBJ2-5, with 8 bases aligning to TRBD1. The J segment lost 2 bases and the V segment lost 3 bases, leaving 11 bases of the junction unmatched. The CDR3 consists of 16 residues. CDR1 is DFQATT and CDR2 is SNEGSKA in the germline V gene (reference sequence). CDR3 protein: CSASYDRGTLQETQYF. The CDR3 bases are TGCAGTGCTAGTTACGACAGGGGAACCCTTCAAGAGACCCAGTACTTC.

This clonotype was observed a few times. The chain is built from TRBV24-1 and TRBJ2-7; possibly TRBD1 for D (5 bases). Germline V gives CDR1 KGHDR, CDR2 SFDVKD. This CDR3 has 16 amino acids. V shed 0 bases and J shed 1 base, with 12 bases lying between them. CDR3 protein: CATSDLPDKTSYEQYF. CDR3 coding DNA: TGTGCCACCAGTGATTTGCCGGACAAGACGTCCTACGAGCAGTACTTC.

This clonotype was counted at least ten times. V gene TRBV5-5 combines with J gene TRBJ2-1; 9 bases match TRBD2. The trim removed 2 bases at V and 8 bases at J, leaving 11 bases unmatched. CDR1 is SGHKS, CDR2 YYEKEE, per germline (reference sequence). The CDR3 covers 16 residues. The CDR3 sequence is CASSFAGGRASDEQFF. Here the CDR3 DNA reads TGTGCCAGCAGCTTTGCCGGCGGGAGGGCTAGCGATGAGCAGTTCTTC.

J is TRBJ2-7 and V is TRBV12-3 or TRBV12-4; no clear D. V lost 7 bases and J lost 2, with 12 bases in between. There are 13 residues in the CDR3. CDR3: CASTLGPAYEQYF. The CDR3 DNA is TGTGCCAGCACCTTGGGTCCAGCCTACGAGCAGTACTTC.

Only a few counts were recorded for this clonotype. The chain uses TRBV25-1 and TRBJ2-6; tentative D call: TRBD1 (6 bases). Trimming removed 1 base from V and 0 bases from J, with 7 bases in between. Germline CDR1 MGHDK, CDR2 SYGVNS. The CDR3 runs to 16 residues. CDR3 nucleotides: TGTGCCAGCAGTGAATGGGGGCTCTCTGGGGCCAACGTCCTGACTTTC. Translating it yields CASSEWGLSGANVLTF.

This clonotype was observed at least ten times. The chain recombines TRBV14 with TRBJ2-1, with D maybe TRBD2 (6 bases). The germline gives CDR1 SGHDN, CDR2 FVKESK. V lost 1 base, J lost 0 bases, and 10 bases lay in between. There are 16 residues in the CDR3. The CDR3 DNA is TGTGCCAGCAGCCAAGGCCTAGCGTACTCCTACAATGAGCAGTTCTTC. Encoded protein: CASSQGLAYSYNEQFF.

This clonotype came up many times. The CDR3 region is CASSQSLVSTDTQYF. The CDR3 nucleotides read TGCGCCAGCAGTCAATCCCTCGTGAGCACAGATACGCAGTATTTT. J is TRBJ2-3 and V is TRBV23-1; D gene ambiguous. TRBV23-1 is filed as an ORF, its function uncertain. This CDR3 has 15 residues. V dropped 0 bases and J dropped 0 bases, with 7 bases sitting between them.

The chain carries TRBV6-6 and TRBJ2-5; possibly TRBD1 or TRBD2 for D (5 bases each). Germline V CDR1 and CDR2: MNHNY, SVGAGI (reference sequence). V shed 3 bases and J shed 9 bases, with 8 bases lying between them. The CDR3 runs 11 residues. CDR3 DNA: TGTGCCAGCAGTTATCGAGGGGCCCAGTACTTC. It codes for CASSYRGAQYF.

The chain combines TRBV6-2 or TRBV6-3 with TRBJ2-7, with D tentatively TRBD1 or TRBD2 (5 bases each). CDR1 is MNHEY, CDR2 SVGEGT, per germline. V lost 6 bases to trimming and J lost 0 bases, with 21 bases between them. CDR3 length equals 17 residues. CDR3 residues: CASSYPAKGPNSYEQYF. CDR3 nucleotide sequence: TGTGCCAGCAGCTACCCGGCCAAGGGACCCAACTCCTACGAGCAGTACTTC.

This clonotype has only a few counts. V and J are TRBV4-2 and TRBJ2-4, with D perhaps matching TRBD2 (6 bases). This CDR3 contains 14 residues. CDR1 and CDR2 (germline): LGHNA, YNFKEQ. V was shortened by 7 bases and J by 1 base, with 11 bases between the two germline ends. CDR3 protein: CASMEGFAKNIQYF. As DNA, the CDR3 is TGTGCCAGCATGGAGGGGTTTGCCAAAAACATTCAGTACTTC.

V usage is TRBV3-1 and J usage is TRBJ2-7; the D gene could be TRBD1 or TRBD2 (5 bases each). V dropped 1 base and J dropped 5 bases, with 15 bases sitting between them. This CDR3 contains 15 residues. CDR1 LGHDT and CDR2 YNNKEL come from the germline V gene (reference sequence). CDR3 in DNA: TGTGCCAGCAGCCAAGCACCGGGACGGGGCCACGAGCAGTACTTC. Encoded protein: CASSQAPGRGHEQYF.